This T cell receptor beta chain comes out of a study of CD8 T cells in Susac syndrome. The count of this clonotype is one. Trimming stripped 1 base from V and 6 bases from J, with 10 bases between. This CDR3 spans 14 amino acids. Germline lookup yields CDR1 LGHDT and CDR2 YNNKEL (reference sequence). RNA totalling roughly 0.45 to 1 ug underwent reverse transcription with random hexamers. One entry per CDR3 protein results from TCRdb running MiXCR on the immunoSEQ multiplex PCR reads. There are approximately 180,000 distinct CDR3 sequences in the sample; just under 95% occur only once, and 0.099% lies in the top ten.

This sequence originates from a human donor with Susac syndrome. V is TRBV3-1 and J is TRBJ1-5; D unresolved. Sequencing used CD4+ T cells from PBMCs. CDR3 amino acids: CASSQGRWTQPQHF. The CDR3 DNA follows: TGTGCCAGCAGCCAAGGGCGGTGGACTCAGCCCCAGCATTTT.